This T cell receptor beta chain was retrieved from a study of regulatory T cells in long-lasting Graves disease. Germline CDR1 and CDR2: SGHNT and YYREEE (reference sequence). Trimming removed 5 bases at V and 2 bases at J, with 10 bases between. This CDR3 comprises 13 residues. Sample time point: newly diagnosed GD, antithyroid drugs for less than 3 months. After RNA was extracted from PBMCs, the TCR library was made from it. This clonotype was seen a few times. iRepertoire HTBI primers and Arm-PCR of CDR3 regions built TCR beta libraries. TCRdb fed the multiplex PCR reads into MiXCR, producing one record per CDR3 protein. The data show approximately 460,000 distinct CDR3 sequences, roughly 15% seen once. The sample was also reused in another study, on T cells in Graves' hyperthyroidism and ophthalmopathy. From that paper: A median around 6 months before onset, the model predicted ophthalmopathy.

V and J are TRBV5-4 and TRBJ2-5; D call uncertain. This TCR came from a woman in her 30s with Graves disease. The source was peripheral blood mononuclear cells (PBMCs), collected at new diagnosis, from a patient treated with antithyroid drugs. DNA of the CDR3: TGTGCCAGCAGTTCAGAGCCGCAAGAGACCCAGTACTTC. Protein: CASSSEPQETQYF. Together with reference TRBV5-4 and TRBJ2-5, the CDR3 gives the full variable domain: ETGVTQSPTHLIKTRGQQVTLRCSSQSGHNTVSWYQQALGQGPQFIFQYYREEENGRGNFPPRFSGLQFPNYSSELNVNALELDDSALYLCASSSEPQETQYFGPGTRLLVL.